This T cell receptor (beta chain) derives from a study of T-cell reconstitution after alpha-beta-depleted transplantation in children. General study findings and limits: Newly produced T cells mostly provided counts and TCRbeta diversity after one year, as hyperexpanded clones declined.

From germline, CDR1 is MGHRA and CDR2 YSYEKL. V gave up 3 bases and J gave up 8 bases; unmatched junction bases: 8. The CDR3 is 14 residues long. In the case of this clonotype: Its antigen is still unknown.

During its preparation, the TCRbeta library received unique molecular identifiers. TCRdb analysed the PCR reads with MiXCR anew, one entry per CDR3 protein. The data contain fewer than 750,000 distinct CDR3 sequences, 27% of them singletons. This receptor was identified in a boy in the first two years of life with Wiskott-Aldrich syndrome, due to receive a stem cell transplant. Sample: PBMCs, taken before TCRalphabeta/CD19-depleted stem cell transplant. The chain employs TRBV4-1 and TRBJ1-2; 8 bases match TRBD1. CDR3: CASSHLTGGSGYTF. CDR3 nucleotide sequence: TGCGCCAGCAGCCACCTAACAGGGGGTTCGGGCTACACCTTC.